These T cell receptor beta chains were read from a single sample in a study of Ad26.COV2.S vaccination and SARS-CoV-2 variants. Profiled with immunoSEQ multiplex PCR; TCRdb holds only in-frame clones, not every one. Here the sample spans fewer than 900,000 clones, approximately 88% being singletons. This material consisted of peripheral blood, taken in a trial of Ad26.COV2.S vaccine versus placebo. The receptors derive from a person aged 18 to 65 who received the Ad26.COV2.S COVID-19 vaccine or a placebo. Each CDR3 is given with its conserved first and last residue. The order of the fields is clone size, J gene, V gene, D gene, CDR3 protein, CDR3 DNA. The D gene is left open where the match is weak. A row's size may be missing; if present it is once, few, many or a size class.

clone_size: -; j_call: TRBJ2-1; v_call: TRBV14; d_call: -; cdr3_aa: CASSQGVGDESEQFF; cdr3_nt: TGTGCCAGCAGCCAAGGGGTGGGGGACGAAAGTGAGCAGTTCTTC
clone_size: once; j_call: TRBJ2-3; v_call: TRBV4-3; d_call: -; cdr3_aa: CASSQVGGRTDTQYF; cdr3_nt: TGCGCCAGCAGCCAAGTGGGGGGGCGCACAGATACGCAGTATTTT
clone_size: -; j_call: TRBJ2-7; v_call: TRBV12-2; d_call: -; cdr3_aa: CASRLGGEGATTYEQYF; cdr3_nt: TGTGCAAGTCGCTTAGGGGGTGAGGGGGCCACAACCTACGAGCAGTACTTC
clone_size: -; j_call: TRBJ2-2; v_call: TRBV5-1; d_call: -; cdr3_aa: CASSFNAGGELFF; cdr3_nt: TGCGCCAGCAGCTTTAACGCGGGCGGGGAGCTGTTTTTT
clone_size: -; j_call: TRBJ2-7; v_call: TRBV21-1; d_call: -; cdr3_aa: CASTPDSQGQYF; cdr3_nt: TGTGCCAGCACCCCAGACAGTCAAGGGCAGTACTTC
clone_size: -; j_call: TRBJ1-4; v_call: TRBV10-3; d_call: -; cdr3_aa: CAISVAGPGDGEKLFF; cdr3_nt: TGTGCCATCAGTGTAGCAGGCCCAGGGGATGGAGAAAAACTGTTTTTT
clone_size: -; j_call: TRBJ2-2; v_call: TRBV18; d_call: TRBD1; cdr3_aa: CASSPGQGVAGELFF; cdr3_nt: TGTGCCAGCTCACCGGGACAGGGGGTAGCCGGGGAGCTGTTTTTT
clone_size: -; j_call: TRBJ2-3; v_call: TRBV5-1; d_call: -; cdr3_aa: CASSLGSGATDTQYF; cdr3_nt: TGCGCCAGCAGCTTGGGCTCGGGGGCGACAGATACGCAGTATTTT
clone_size: -; j_call: TRBJ1-1; v_call: TRBV7-2; d_call: TRBD1; cdr3_aa: CASSSQGALRGTEAFF; cdr3_nt: TGTGCCAGCAGTTCCCAGGGGGCGCTCCGGGGCACTGAAGCTTTCTTT
clone_size: -; j_call: TRBJ2-7; v_call: TRBV27; d_call: -; cdr3_aa: CASSSDTLYEQYF; cdr3_nt: TGTGCCAGCAGTTCAGATACCCTATACGAGCAGTACTTC
clone_size: once; j_call: TRBJ2-1; v_call: TRBV5-1; d_call: -; cdr3_aa: CASSLFFNEQFF; cdr3_nt: TGCGCCAGCAGCTTGTTCTTCAATGAGCAGTTCTTC
clone_size: -; j_call: TRBJ1-6; v_call: TRBV19; d_call: -; cdr3_aa: CASKKGIENSPLHF; cdr3_nt: TGTGCCAGTAAAAAGGGGATCGAGAATTCACCCCTCCACTTT
clone_size: few; j_call: TRBJ1-1; v_call: TRBV7-9; d_call: -; cdr3_aa: CASSLEVNTEAFF; cdr3_nt: TGTGCCAGCAGCTTAGAAGTGAACACTGAAGCTTTCTTT
clone_size: -; j_call: TRBJ2-7; v_call: TRBV29-1; d_call: -; cdr3_aa: CSVVTKSYEQYF; cdr3_nt: TGCAGCGTTGTTACCAAGTCCTACGAGCAGTACTTC
clone_size: -; j_call: TRBJ2-2; v_call: TRBV12-3/TRBV12-4; d_call: -; cdr3_aa: CASTEGPGELFF; cdr3_nt: TGTGCCAGCACCGAGGGACCCGGGGAGCTGTTTTTT
clone_size: once; j_call: TRBJ1-1; v_call: TRBV6-2/TRBV6-3; d_call: -; cdr3_aa: CASSYFQGVAFF; cdr3_nt: TGTGCCAGCAGTTACTTTCAAGGGGTGGCTTTCTTT
clone_size: -; j_call: TRBJ2-1; v_call: TRBV7-2; d_call: -; cdr3_aa: CASSPGPFYNEQFF; cdr3_nt: TGTGCCAGCAGCCCGGGACCCTTCTACAATGAGCAGTTCTTC
clone_size: few; j_call: TRBJ1-2; v_call: TRBV4-1; d_call: -; cdr3_aa: CASSQGTRGNGYTF; cdr3_nt: TGCGCCAGCAGCCAAGGGACGAGAGGGAATGGCTACACCTTC
clone_size: -; j_call: TRBJ1-6; v_call: TRBV9; d_call: -; cdr3_aa: CASSVGVQFSYNSPLHF; cdr3_nt: TGTGCCAGCAGCGTAGGAGTACAGTTCTCCTATAATTCACCCCTCCACTTT
clone_size: few; j_call: TRBJ2-7; v_call: TRBV6-2/TRBV6-3; d_call: -; cdr3_aa: CASSYSYSYEQYF; cdr3_nt: TGTGCCAGCAGTTACTCGTACTCCTACGAGCAGTACTTC
clone_size: -; j_call: TRBJ2-3; v_call: TRBV6-5; d_call: -; cdr3_aa: CASSRRGRDTDTQYF; cdr3_nt: TGTGCCAGCAGCCGGAGGGGGCGCGACACAGATACGCAGTATTTT
clone_size: once; j_call: TRBJ2-1; v_call: TRBV2; d_call: -; cdr3_aa: CASTVEGNEQFF; cdr3_nt: TGTGCCAGCACGGTAGAAGGCAATGAGCAGTTCTTC
clone_size: -; j_call: TRBJ1-3; v_call: TRBV2; d_call: -; cdr3_aa: CASSELGTLGNTIYF; cdr3_nt: TGTGCCAGCAGTGAATTAGGGACACTTGGAAACACCATATATTTT
clone_size: -; j_call: TRBJ1-4; v_call: TRBV7-6; d_call: TRBD1; cdr3_aa: CASEGAVGEKLFF; cdr3_nt: TGTGCCAGCGAGGGGGCGGTCGGTGAAAAACTGTTTTTT
clone_size: -; j_call: TRBJ2-3; v_call: TRBV18; d_call: -; cdr3_aa: CASSPGNTQYF; cdr3_nt: TGTGCCAGCTCACCCGGAAATACGCAGTATTTT
clone_size: once; j_call: TRBJ1-4; v_call: TRBV6-1; d_call: -; cdr3_aa: CASSEAQNEKLFF; cdr3_nt: TGTGCCAGCAGTGAAGCACAGAATGAAAAACTGTTTTTT
clone_size: -; j_call: TRBJ2-1; v_call: TRBV6-5; d_call: -; cdr3_aa: CASSYSQSGSYNEQFF; cdr3_nt: TGTGCCAGCAGTTACTCCCAGAGCGGGTCCTACAATGAGCAGTTCTTC
clone_size: -; j_call: TRBJ2-7; v_call: TRBV30; d_call: -; cdr3_aa: CAWSDPTGPNYEQYF; cdr3_nt: TGTGCCTGGAGCGACCCGACAGGTCCTAACTACGAGCAGTACTTC
clone_size: -; j_call: TRBJ1-5; v_call: TRBV19; d_call: -; cdr3_aa: CASSTNTGSSNQPQHF; cdr3_nt: TGTGCCAGTAGTACCAATACCGGGAGTAGCAATCAGCCCCAGCATTTT
clone_size: -; j_call: TRBJ2-7; v_call: TRBV11-2; d_call: -; cdr3_aa: CASSLGIHYEQYF; cdr3_nt: TGTGCCAGCAGCTTAGGGATCCACTACGAGCAGTACTTC
clone_size: -; j_call: TRBJ1-6; v_call: TRBV2; d_call: TRBD1; cdr3_aa: CASTDRDRRTNSPLHF; cdr3_nt: TGTGCCAGCACTGACCGGGACAGGCGAACTAATTCACCCCTCCACTTT
clone_size: -; j_call: TRBJ2-1; v_call: TRBV10-3; d_call: TRBD2; cdr3_aa: CAISDTSGVSSYNEQFF; cdr3_nt: TGTGCCATCAGCGATACTAGCGGGGTGAGCTCCTACAATGAGCAGTTCTTC
clone_size: once; j_call: TRBJ2-1; v_call: TRBV6-2/TRBV6-3; d_call: TRBD2; cdr3_aa: CASSYSGQAGGPGEQFF; cdr3_nt: TGTGCCAGCAGTTACTCGGGTCAAGCGGGGGGGCCAGGTGAGCAGTTCTTC
clone_size: -; j_call: TRBJ2-2; v_call: TRBV27; d_call: TRBD1; cdr3_aa: CASSLSQGATGELFF; cdr3_nt: TGTGCCAGCAGTTTATCTCAGGGGGCAACCGGGGAGCTGTTTTTT
clone_size: -; j_call: TRBJ2-2; v_call: TRBV18; d_call: -; cdr3_aa: CVSSLETTGELFF; cdr3_nt: TGTGTCAGCTCACTAGAGACTACCGGGGAGCTGTTTTTT
clone_size: -; j_call: TRBJ1-1; v_call: TRBV27; d_call: -; cdr3_aa: CASSFIVNTEAFF; cdr3_nt: TGTGCCAGCAGTTTTATAGTGAACACTGAAGCTTTCTTT
clone_size: -; j_call: TRBJ2-2; v_call: TRBV6-5; d_call: -; cdr3_aa: CASKSGTVNTGELFF; cdr3_nt: TGTGCCAGCAAGTCCGGGACGGTTAACACCGGGGAGCTGTTTTTT
clone_size: -; j_call: TRBJ2-1; v_call: TRBV19; d_call: -; cdr3_aa: CASSILLDTNEQFF; cdr3_nt: TGTGCCAGTAGTATATTATTGGACACCAATGAGCAGTTCTTC
clone_size: -; j_call: TRBJ1-1; v_call: TRBV9; d_call: -; cdr3_aa: CASSAVGPAEAFF; cdr3_nt: TGTGCCAGCAGCGCCGTAGGTCCAGCAGAAGCTTTCTTT
clone_size: -; j_call: TRBJ2-1; v_call: TRBV29-1; d_call: -; cdr3_aa: CSVGGGIGSYNEQFF; cdr3_nt: TGCAGCGTTGGTGGCGGGATAGGCTCCTACAATGAGCAGTTCTTC
clone_size: -; j_call: TRBJ2-3; v_call: TRBV4-3; d_call: TRBD2; cdr3_aa: CASSQGGGTLTDTQYF; cdr3_nt: TGCGCCAGCAGCCAAGGCGGGGGAACCCTCACAGATACGCAGTATTTT
clone_size: -; j_call: TRBJ1-4; v_call: TRBV21-1; d_call: -; cdr3_aa: CASSKGGQRNEKLFF; cdr3_nt: TGTGCCAGCAGCAAAGGGGGACAGCGTAATGAAAAACTGTTTTTT